The next 2 T cell receptor beta chains were all read from a single sample in a study of blood T cell repertoires in COVID-19. TCRdb keeps only in-frame clones here, not all; method: immunoSEQ multiplex PCR. The sample contains some 130,000 clones, approximately 84% of which appear only once. The sample comprised peripheral blood. These receptors originate from a human donor in a cohort sampled during active COVID-19.

This chain uses TRBV4-1 with TRBJ1-5; 9 bases align to TRBD1. The CDR3 loop spans 16 amino acids. In germline, CDR1 is MGHRA, CDR2 YSYEKL. V lost 1 base and J lost 4; bases outside the gene matches: 5. CDR3 protein: CASSQVHGTGNQPQHF. CDR3 in DNA: TGCGCCAGCAGCCAAGTGCACGGGACAGGGAATCAGCCCCAGCATTTT.

This chain uses TRBV20-1 with TRBJ1-2; the D is unclear. The CDR3 is 11 residues long. Germline V lookup: CDR1 DFQATT, CDR2 SNEGSKA (reference sequence). The germline V and J ends were trimmed by 0 bases and 5 bases, with 4 bases remaining between them. Here the CDR3 reads CSARDTYGYTF. CDR3 sequence (DNA): TGCAGTGCTAGAGACACATATGGCTACACCTTC.